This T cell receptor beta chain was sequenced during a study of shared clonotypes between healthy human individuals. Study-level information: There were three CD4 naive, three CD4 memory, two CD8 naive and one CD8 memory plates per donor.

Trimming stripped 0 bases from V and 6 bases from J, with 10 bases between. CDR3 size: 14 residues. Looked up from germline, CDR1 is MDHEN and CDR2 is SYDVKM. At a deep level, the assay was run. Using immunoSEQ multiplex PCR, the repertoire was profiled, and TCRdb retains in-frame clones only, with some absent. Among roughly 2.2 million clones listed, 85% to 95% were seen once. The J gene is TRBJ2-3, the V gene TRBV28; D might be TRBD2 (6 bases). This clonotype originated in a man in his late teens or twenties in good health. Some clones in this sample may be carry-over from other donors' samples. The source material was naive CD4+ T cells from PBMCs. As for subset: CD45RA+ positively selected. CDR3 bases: TGTGCCAGCAGTTTATGGAGTCTAGCGGATACGCAGTATTTT. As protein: CASSLWSLADTQYF.